This T cell receptor beta chain derives from a study of shared clonotypes between healthy human individuals (dated by TCRdb to 2018 to 2021). At the level of the whole study: Three men and two women, aged 18 to 49 years, made up the cohort. To estimate repertoire size and how much clonotype sharing occurs between individuals, the study deeply sequenced the blood TCR repertoires of five healthy adults. Each donor's leukapheresis produced roughly between roughly 0.94 and 9.5 billion PBMCs. Different laboratories and diverse techniques were used to prepare libraries and sequence TCR repertoires, to increase sequencing depth and limit assay-specific biases. For each donor, three plates each were used for CD4 naive and CD4 memory, two plates were used for CD8 naive, and one plate was used for CD8 memory. The study at large found these results: Pairwise subsampling indicated that sequencing depth was expected to affect the degree of clonotype sharing among donors. Estimated clonotype richness was generally larger for naive than for memory subsets. Approximately 5% of naive CD4, roughly 3.5% of naive CD8, about 2.1% of memory CD4, and 0.4% of memory CD8 clonotypes were shared across a handful of donors. Higher generation probabilities were observed for clonotypes shared by all four sorted-subset donors than for non-shared clonotypes. Only blood was sampled, and tissue TCR repertoires likely differ from those in blood. Incomplete sequencing was indicated by rarefaction of sorted-subset datasets, despite the large sequencing depth. Because the study included a small number of donors, the genetic and exposure-history diversity represented was limited.

A note on this clone: The specificity of this receptor is unknown. No per-base quality is available; no much larger clone lies one base away.

Using the deep immunoSEQ assay, TCR CDR3 regions were amplified from genomic DNA by multiplex PCR. Extracted genomic DNA from each cell subset was spread evenly across all wells of several immunoSEQ 96-well plates, with each plate serving as a replicate. For sorted subsets, each replicate PCR was loaded with around 220 ng genomic DNA, equivalent to about 30,000 T cell genomes. Purified libraries were measured with a Qubit 3.0 fluorometer, size-checked on a Bioanalyzer 2100, and measured again with the KAPA Library Quantification kit. A separate single-read 150-cycle Illumina NextSeq 550 flow cell was used to sequence each immunoSEQ 96-well plate. For the original study's pipeline: Because only junctional sequences without quality scores were contained in the immunoSEQ output, filtering matching that applied to full-length reads could not be performed. Sequences were annotated with PyIR, a Python wrapper for IgBLAST v1.9, and V/J genes and CDR3 were assigned using IMGT germline references. Reads were filtered out if the reads had weak V/J assignments (E-value above 1e-6), no CDR3, stop codons, out-of-frame junctions, or ambiguous translated residues. V3J clonotypes were defined by identical inferred V gene, J gene, and CDR3 amino acid sequence. Percentage overlap between repertoires was computed as shared unique clonotypes divided by the size of the smaller repertoire. Repertoire richness was assessed with RTK rarefaction, the Chao1 estimator, and Recon v2.1 estimates of unobserved clonotypes. For all TCRbeta clonotypes obtained by the gDNA method from four donors, generation probabilities were computed with OLGA. In TCRdb, the immuneACCESS table is reduced to in-frame sequences with V and J assigned. These tables do not hold every clone; where another copy was compared, an unresolved V gene accounts for under half, and the others remain unexplained. That table is the source of V, J and clone size, and D and trimming were worked out from the DNA. Counted in this sample were around 700,000 clones; less than 85% of them appeared once. The ten largest account for more than 1.5% of the sample.

Healthy HIV-negative adults with no recently reported acute infections or vaccinations were included as donors. Every donor was a Caucasian adult residing in Nashville, Tennessee, USA. CD4+ T cells were enriched by magnetic negative selection, after which naive cells were positively selected on CD45RA and the negative fraction was taken as the memory subset. Blood was obtained by leukapheresis, after which PBMCs were separated by Ficoll-Histopaque density gradient centrifugation and cryopreserved in liquid nitrogen vapor phase. Analytical flow cytometry was used to check the purity and quantity of every magnetically sorted T cell population. From each sorted fraction, genomic DNA was isolated and quantified by UV absorbance on a Nanodrop 2000c. The sequenced material came from memory CD4+ T cells sorted from blood. The label giving this sample's cell subset or site can be read as: CD45RA-negative fraction. This receptor was identified in a woman in her thirties in good health.

The CDR3 protein: CASSSGVAGYGTQYF. The nucleotides read TGTGCCAGCAGCTCCGGGGTAGCGGGATACGGGACCCAGTACTTC. The sequence is built from TRBV7-9 and TRBJ2-5; TRBD2 matches 8 bases in the middle. V has 4 bases trimmed and J has 7 bases trimmed; junction bases matching no gene number 11. The CDR3 goes from the cysteine to the phenylalanine over 15 residues. The CDR3 DNA has 45 bases and is translated from base 1. Taken from the germline V gene (reference sequence), the CDR1 and CDR2 loops are SEHNR and FQNEAQ.